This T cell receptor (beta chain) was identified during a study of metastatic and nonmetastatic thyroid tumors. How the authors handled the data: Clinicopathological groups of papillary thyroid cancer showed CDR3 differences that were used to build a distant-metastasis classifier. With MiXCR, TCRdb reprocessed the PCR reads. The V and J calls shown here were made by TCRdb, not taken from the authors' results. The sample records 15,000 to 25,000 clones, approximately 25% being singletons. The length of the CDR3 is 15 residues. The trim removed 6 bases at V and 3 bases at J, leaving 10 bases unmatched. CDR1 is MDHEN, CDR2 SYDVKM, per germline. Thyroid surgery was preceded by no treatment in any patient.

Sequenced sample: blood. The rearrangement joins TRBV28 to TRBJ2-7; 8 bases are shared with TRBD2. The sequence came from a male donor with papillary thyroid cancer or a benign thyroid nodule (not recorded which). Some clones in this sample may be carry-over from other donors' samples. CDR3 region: CASRTRGSGNYEQYF. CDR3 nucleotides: TGTGCCAGCAGGACTCGGGGTAGCGGGAACTACGAGCAGTACTTC.